This T cell receptor (beta chain) was recorded in a study of cytomegalovirus exposure and HLA in healthy donors. In the study overall: The 120 or so validation repertoires used the same platform as the 550 to 700 first-cohort repertoires (as reported by a later analysis). Findings and limits, study-wide: Reports indicated that the classifier achieved high specificity and sensitivity in diagnosing cytomegalovirus status. Subsequent analysis of the approximately 120 validation repertoires found a tendency for first-cohort TCR clusters to co-occur. In vitro assays verified that three CMV-associated chains recognized CMV antigens specifically.

Points on this clone: The target antigen is unknown.

The germline V gene encodes CDR1 LGHNA and CDR2 YSLEER. The CDR3 consists of 17 residues. V lost 0 bases to trimming and J lost 6 bases, with 17 bases between them. TCRdb's copy holds only in-frame clones and misses some; the assay was immunoSEQ multiplex PCR. This repertoire shows tens of thousands of clones, 85% to 95% found once; its top ten account for roughly 5.8%. The origin of this receptor is a woman in her late teens or twenties in good health and CMV-seronegative. The chain uses TRBV4-3 and TRBJ1-4; no definite D call. The material sequenced was PBMCs. CDR3 DNA sequence: TGCGCCAGCAGCCAAGATTTGGAGGCAGCTAAGTATGAAAAACTGTTTTTT. This encodes CASSQDLEAAKYEKLFF.